The T cell receptor beta chain under discussion was sequenced for a study of lymphopenia after photon versus proton radiotherapy. Germline V gene data show CDR1 as LNHDA and CDR2 as SQIVND (reference sequence). This CDR3 has 16 amino acids. V lost 3 bases to trimming and J lost 4 bases, with 18 bases between them. Study results and limitations: Authors raise, but do not show, better survival with proton therapy. Under photons, naive T cells and diversity fell while effector/memory populations rose. After lymphocyte nadir, photon-treated repertoires showed oligoclonal expansion, especially CD8+ Temra. A bigger post-nadir fall in TCR diversity correlated inversely with survival time in deceased patients.

The data were produced by immunoSEQ multiplex PCR, yet TCRdb's version contains in-frame clones alone and is incomplete. The sample includes approximately 65,000 clones, about 87% seen only once; the top ten take less than 14%. As concerns this clone: Antigen specificity is unknown.

The sample in question was peripheral blood, obtained from a patient treated with proton-based radiotherapy. The V gene is TRBV19, the J gene TRBJ1-1; D is perhaps TRBD1 (5 bases). This TCR was sampled from an elderly man with esophageal cancer. CDR3 bases: TGTGCCAGTAGTATGAGAGGCGGAACGAGGGGCACTGAAGCTTTCTTT. This gives the protein CASSMRGGTRGTEAFF.